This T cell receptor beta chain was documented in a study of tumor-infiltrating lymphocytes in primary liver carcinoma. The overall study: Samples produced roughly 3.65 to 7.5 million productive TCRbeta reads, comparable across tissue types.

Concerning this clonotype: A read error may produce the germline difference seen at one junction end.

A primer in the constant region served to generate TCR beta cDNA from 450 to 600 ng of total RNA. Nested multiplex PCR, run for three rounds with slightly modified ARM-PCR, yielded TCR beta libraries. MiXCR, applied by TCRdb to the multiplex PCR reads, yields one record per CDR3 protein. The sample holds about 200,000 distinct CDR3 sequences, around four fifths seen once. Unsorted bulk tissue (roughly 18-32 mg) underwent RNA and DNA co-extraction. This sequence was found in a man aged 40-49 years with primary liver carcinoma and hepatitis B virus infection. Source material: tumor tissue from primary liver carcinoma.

The CDR3, as DNA: TGTGCCAGCTACCTCACGGGACTAGCGGGAGAGACCCAATACTTC. This sequence encodes CASYLTGLAGETQYF. The chain carries TRBV11-1 and TRBJ2-5, with TRBD2 matching over 14 bases. Germline V gene data show CDR1 as SGHAT and CDR2 as FQDESV (reference sequence). This CDR3 comprises 15 residues.